This TCR beta chain was retrieved from a study of cytomegalovirus exposure and HLA in healthy donors. A multiplex PCR was run with 60 Vbeta primers and 13 Jbeta primers. TCRdb's table, derived via immunoSEQ multiplex PCR, lists solely in-frame clones and lacks some. The table records fewer than 150,000 clones, 73% of them present only once. The V gene end was trimmed by 4 bases and the J gene end by 1 base; junction bases not matched to a gene: 6. Per the germline V gene, CDR1 is MGHRA and CDR2 is YSYEKL. The CDR3 has 17 residues. The TCR originated in a human donor in good health. The V and J genes are TRBV4-1 and TRBJ2-1; 11 bases align to TRBD2. The sample was PBMCs. The CDR3 DNA reads TGCGCCAGCAGCCGCGGACTAGCGGGTAATTCCTACAATGAGCAGTTCTTC. This translates into CASSRGLAGNSYNEQFF.